The entry below gives a single T cell receptor beta chain sequence along with its context. Antigen specificity is unknown. Method: immunoSEQ multiplex PCR; TCRdb's copy keeps in-frame clones and lacks some. This sample has around 110,000 clones, with approximately 85% found just once. This CDR3 contains 16 residues. The germline CDR1 and CDR2 sequences are SQVTM and ANQGSEA. V dropped 7 bases and J dropped 4 bases, with 22 bases sitting between them. This sample was included in a study of T cell responses to AZD1222 COVID-19 vaccine. Points from the study as a whole: Repertoires were obtained only post-peak T cell response. Baseline testing showed seropositivity in only a handful of AZD1222 recipients. In the spike-specific TCR repertoire, nearly half reportedly target unmutated variant regions.

The receptor was derived from an adult in good health. This material consisted of peripheral blood, taken on day 0 of MenACWY control vaccination. V is TRBV29-1 and J is TRBJ2-2; D possibly uses TRBD1 or TRBD2 (5 bases each). CDR3 nucleotides: TGCAGCGCCGAGGGGTCTACTGACGGTCGCACCGGGGAGCTGTTTTTT. Its translation: CSAEGSTDGRTGELFF.